Listed below are T cell receptor beta chains from one sample, sequenced in a study of cytomegalovirus exposure and HLA in healthy donors. Only in-frame clones appear in the TCRdb table, and some are missing; sequencing was by immunoSEQ multiplex PCR. Its listing shows around 78,000 clones. The material sequenced was PBMCs. The receptor set was obtained from a man aged 18 to 30 in good health and CMV-seropositive. CDR3s include the opening cysteine and the closing phenylalanine or tryptophan. The D gene is left open where the match is weak.

cdr3_nt cdr3_aa v_call d_call j_call
TGCGCCAGCAGCTTAACTGCCTTCATGAACACTGAAGCTTTCTTT CASSLTAFMNTEAFF TRBV5-1 NA TRBJ1-1
TGTGCCACCAGCGGGCCAGGGGGGAATGAGCAGTTCTTC CATSGPGGNEQFF TRBV10-3 NA TRBJ2-1
TGTGCCAGCGGAATGCTAGGAGTGGCAGATACGCAGTATTTT CASGMLGVADTQYF TRBV7-2 NA TRBJ2-3
TGTGCCAGCAGCTCCCGTGGGGGCCTGTATGGCTACACCTTC CASSSRGGLYGYTF TRBV5-6 NA TRBJ1-2
TGTGCCAGCACCCTGGAGACTAGCTGGGAGACCCAGTACTTC CASTLETSWETQYF TRBV28 TRBD2 TRBJ2-5
TGTGCCAGCAGCCGTCGATTAGGGGGTAGTAATGAAAAACTGTTTTTT CASSRRLGGSNEKLFF TRBV28 NA TRBJ1-4
TGTGCCAGCAGCGAGGGGGACAGACAAGAGACCCAGTACTTC CASSEGDRQETQYF TRBV9 TRBD1 TRBJ2-5
TGTGCCAGTAGTCCGACAGTGAACACTGAAGCTTTCTTT CASSPTVNTEAFF TRBV19 NA TRBJ1-1
TGTGCCAGTAGGCGGGACGGCGGCACTGAAGCTTTCTTT CASRRDGGTEAFF TRBV19 NA TRBJ1-1
TGCAGTGCTAGCCAGGGGTACGAGCAGTACTTC CSASQGYEQYF TRBV20-1 NA TRBJ2-7
TGTGCCAGCTCACCACTGTCACAGCGGGGGGGAGATACGCAGTATTTT CASSPLSQRGGDTQYF TRBV18 TRBD2 TRBJ2-3
TGTGCCAGCAGTACCAGGGGAAATCAGCCCCAGCATTTT CASSTRGNQPQHF TRBV7-8 NA TRBJ1-5
TGCGCCAGCAGCTCCAAGGGACAGGGGATCTTGGGAGAGACCCAGTACTTC CASSSKGQGILGETQYF TRBV5-1 TRBD1 TRBJ2-5
TGTGCCAGCAGCTTTCTAAGCTACAGCTTCACAGATACGCAGTATTTT CASSFLSYSFTDTQYF TRBV7-2 NA TRBJ2-3
TGCGCCAGCAGCTTAATTCGTGGACAGAGCTCCTACGAGCAGTACTTC CASSLIRGQSSYEQYF TRBV5-1 NA TRBJ2-7
TGTGCCAGCAGTATGACAGGGAACACCGGGGAGCTGTTTTTT CASSMTGNTGELFF TRBV9 NA TRBJ2-2
TGTGCCAGCAGTCACAGCCCGAGAACTGAAGCTTTCTTT CASSHSPRTEAFF TRBV2 NA TRBJ1-1
TGTGCCTCGTGGGGAACTAGCGGGACAACGCAGTATTTT CASWGTSGTTQYF TRBV6-6 TRBD2 TRBJ2-3
TGTGCCAGCAGTGAACGTTCCACAGGGGCGGACGAGCAGTACTTC CASSERSTGADEQYF TRBV6-1 TRBD1 TRBJ2-7
TGCAGCGCCAAGACAGGGGACACTGAAGCTTTCTTT CSAKTGDTEAFF TRBV29-1 TRBD1 TRBJ1-1
TGTGCCAGCAGCCGCTTCAGGGGGCGCGACACCGGGGAGCTGTTTTTT CASSRFRGRDTGELFF TRBV28 TRBD1 TRBJ2-2
TGTGCCAGTACCGCTTTGGACAGGGCCGATGATCAGCCCCAGCATTTT CASTALDRADDQPQHF TRBV19 TRBD1 TRBJ1-5
TGCGCCAGCAGCTTGGGACAGGGGCGTCCCCAGCATTTT CASSLGQGRPQHF TRBV5-1 TRBD1 TRBJ1-5
TGCGCCAGCAGCTTGTCGCCCACTTATTCGACAGATACGCAGTATTTT CASSLSPTYSTDTQYF TRBV5-1 NA TRBJ2-3